A single sample is the source of the 25 T cell receptor beta chains below, sequenced in a study of T-cell memory formation after mild COVID-19. MiXCR was run by TCRdb on the 5' RACE reads, yielding one entry per CDR3 protein. The sample contains approximately 150,000 distinct CDR3 sequences, roughly 15% of which appear only once. Sequencing input: PBMCs or a T cell subset sorted from them (not recorded which). These receptors came from an adult woman who had mild COVID-19 (a few samples of this study predate the infection). Cell type and time point are not known.

The J gene is TRBJ2-5, the V gene TRBV6-5; 7 bases line up with TRBD1. V was pared by 1 base and J by 1 base, with 3 bases of the junction left unmatched. There are 15 residues in the CDR3. CDR1 is MNHEY and CDR2 is SVGAGI in the germline V gene. CDR3 region: CASSYLGQRQETQYF. The CDR3 nucleotides are TGTGCCAGCAGTTACTTGGGACAGCGCCAAGAGACCCAGTACTTC.

The chain employs TRBV15 and TRBJ2-1, with D hard to call. V lost 5 bases and J 5 bases, leaving 7 bases between the germline ends. There are 12 residues in the CDR3. The V gene's germline CDR1 is LNHNV and CDR2 YYDKDF (reference sequence). This CDR3 is CATSHPNNEQFF. DNA of the CDR3: TGTGCCACCAGCCACCCGAACAATGAGCAGTTCTTC.

The table lists this clonotype with a few counts. The V gene is TRBV6-5, the J gene TRBJ2-1; unclear D gene. There are 13 residues in the CDR3. Germline V gene data show CDR1 as MNHEY and CDR2 as SVGAGI. V dropped 0 bases and J dropped 7 bases, with 7 bases sitting between them. CDR3 DNA sequence: TGTGCCAGCAGTTACTCGAAAGTAAATGAGCAGTTCTTC. Protein: CASSYSKVNEQFF.

This chain joins TRBV27 and TRBJ2-2; TRBD2 agrees at 13 bases. The CDR3 spans 15 residues. Trimming cost V 6 bases and J 6 bases; bases outside gene matches: 4. The germline V gene has CDR1 MNHEY and CDR2 SMNVEV (reference sequence). As DNA, the CDR3 is TGTGCCAGCAGCAGGGGACTAGCGGGACCCGGGGAGCTGTTTTTT. Protein sequence: CASSRGLAGPGELFF.

This clonotype was counted a few times. This chain links TRBV5-1 with TRBJ2-2; no clear D gene. V was clipped by 0 bases and J by 5 bases, with 14 bases between them. The CDR3 length is 16 residues. CDR1 is SGHRS, CDR2 YFSETQ, per germline. The CDR3 bases are TGCGCCAGCAGCTTGGATCCCTTTGTGGGTACCGGGGAGCTGTTTTTT. Protein product: CASSLDPFVGTGELFF. The whole variable domain, filled in from reference TRBV5-1 and TRBJ2-2, reads KAGVTQTPRYLIKTRGQQVTLSCSPISGHRSVSWYQQTPGQGLQFLFEYFSETQRNKGNFPGRFSGRQFSNSRSEMNVSTLELGDSALYLCASSLDPFVGTGELFFGEGSRLTVL.

The chain links TRBV5-1 to TRBJ2-7; the D gene is possibly TRBD1 (6 bases). V was shortened by 9 bases and J by 2 bases, with 18 bases between the two germline ends. This CDR3 comprises 14 residues. Germline CDR1 reads SGHRS; CDR2 reads YFSETQ. CDR3 in amino acids: CATPQGKGTYEQYF. The DNA of the CDR3 is TGCGCCACCCCTCAGGGGAAGGGCACCTACGAGCAGTACTTC.

This clonotype was counted ten times or more. V usage is TRBV20-1 and J usage is TRBJ2-5; D is uncertain. The CDR3 loop spans 15 amino acids. Trimming took 6 bases from V and 6 from J, leaving 23 bases between them. Per germline, CDR1 DFQATT and CDR2 SNEGSKA (reference sequence). The CDR3 protein is CSAQNAEDSKQTQYF. CDR3 DNA: TGCAGTGCCCAGAACGCGGAAGATTCAAAGCAGACCCAGTACTTC.

This clonotype was observed a handful of times. The rearrangement uses TRBV5-1 and TRBJ2-7; 13 bases map to TRBD2. Germline trimming cut 4 bases from V and 2 bases from J; bases unmatched to any gene: 9. Germline V gives CDR1 SGHRS, CDR2 YFSETQ. This CDR3 has 17 amino acids. CDR3 in amino acids: CASSPEGLAGSTYEQYF. For the CDR3, the DNA is TGCGCCAGCAGCCCTGAGGGACTAGCGGGATCAACCTACGAGCAGTACTTC.

This clonotype was picked up many times. This rearrangement joins TRBV10-3 to TRBJ2-1, with 7 nucleotides matching TRBD2. J lost 5 bases, V lost 0 bases, and 4 bases had no gene match. There are 15 residues in the CDR3. From germline, CDR1 is ENHRY and CDR2 SYGVKD. CDR3 protein: CAISESQRGHNEQFF. DNA for the CDR3: TGTGCCATCAGTGAGTCCCAGCGGGGCCACAATGAGCAGTTCTTC.

This clonotype came up a few times. The V call is TRBV19, the J call TRBJ2-7, with 9 bases matching TRBD2. The CDR3 consists of 15 residues. V gave up 1 base and J gave up 2 bases; unmatched junction bases: 3. Germline values: CDR1 LNHDA, CDR2 SQIVND (reference sequence). This CDR3 is CASSIALAGTYEQYF. CDR3 nucleotides: TGTGCCAGTAGTATAGCCCTAGCGGGAACCTACGAGCAGTACTTC.

This clonotype was counted ten times or more. This chain uses TRBV5-1 with TRBJ1-1; the D gene is possibly TRBD1 (5 bases). This CDR3 comprises 13 residues. Germline CDR1 SGHRS, CDR2 YFSETQ. V lost 3 bases and J 2 bases, leaving 8 bases between the germline ends. CDR3 loop: CASSSQGNTEAFF. For the CDR3, the DNA is TGCGCCAGCAGCTCTCAGGGCAACACTGAAGCTTTCTTT.

The rearrangement links TRBV12-3 or TRBV12-4 to TRBJ1-1, with D maybe TRBD1 (5 bases). V lost 6 bases and J 10 bases, leaving 15 bases between the germline ends. The CDR3 length is 12 residues. The CDR3 DNA sequence: TGTGCCAGCAGCCTTCCGGGGGGTGGAGCTTTCTTT. As protein: CASSLPGGGAFF.

This clonotype was recorded a few times. The rearrangement joins TRBV7-9 to TRBJ1-4; the D gene is possibly TRBD1 (6 bases). Germline CDR1 is SEHNR and CDR2 is FQNEAQ (reference sequence). With 5 bases removed from V and 7 bases from J, the gap between germline ends came to 14 bases. This CDR3 comprises 14 residues. The CDR3 coding sequence is TGTGCCAGCAGCCCTACCAGGGGCGGTGAAAAACTGTTTTTT. Amino acid sequence: CASSPTRGGEKLFF.

There are a few counts of this clonotype. The chain links TRBV11-2 to TRBJ2-3; a possible D gene is TRBD2 (5 bases). CDR3 length: 15 amino acids. Germline V CDR1 and CDR2: SGHAT, FQNNGV. Trimming took off 5 bases at V and 1 base at J, with 13 bases between the two ends. The CDR3 DNA reads TGTGCCAGCAGCCTAATCGGGGTTCGCACAGATACGCAGTATTTT. Translating it yields CASSLIGVRTDTQYF.

This clonotype turned up a few times. The V gene is TRBV4-2, the J gene TRBJ2-1, with 10 bases aligning to TRBD2. This CDR3 is built from 15 residues. After removal of 2 bases from V and 5 bases from J, the junction contained 3 bases not matched to a gene. CDR1 LGHNA and CDR2 YNFKEQ come from the germline V gene. The CDR3 bases are TGTGCCAGCAGCCAAAGGAGCGGGGGGGACAATGAGCAGTTCTTC. Translating gives CASSQRSGGDNEQFF.

The gene calls are TRBV7-2 and TRBJ1-5; 8 bases map to TRBD1. V shed 5 bases and J 0 bases; nucleotides not matched to a gene: 9. The CDR3 is made up of 17 amino acids. Germline CDR1 reads SGHTA; CDR2 reads FQGNSA. The DNA for the CDR3 is TGTGCCAGCAGCGATACCCTACAGGGGGATAGCAATCAGCCCCAGCATTTT. Amino acids: CASSDTLQGDSNQPQHF.

This clonotype was counted a few times. The chain combines TRBV30 with TRBJ2-7, with D perhaps TRBD1 (6 bases). Germline V gives CDR1 GTSNPN, CDR2 SVGIG (reference sequence). V was pared by 8 bases and J by 2 bases, with 10 bases between. The CDR3 extends over 11 amino acids. Here the CDR3 reads CAGWTAYEQYF. The CDR3 DNA is TGTGCCGGATGGACAGCCTACGAGCAGTACTTC.

This chain connects TRBV16 to TRBJ2-5, with 8 bases fitting TRBD2. The V segment lost 8 bases and the J segment 2 bases; nucleotides outside the gene matches: 13. Germline V gene lookup returns CDR1 KGHSY and CDR2 FQNENV. The CDR3 loop spans 16 amino acids. In DNA, the CDR3 is TGTGCCAGCCTGAAGCGGGGGACCAACCCACAAGAGACCCAGTACTTC. Its protein is CASLKRGTNPQETQYF.

J is TRBJ1-1 and V is TRBV6-6; a weak D match, TRBD1 (6 bases). This CDR3 has 15 residues. Germline CDR1 MNHNY, CDR2 SVGAGI (reference sequence). Between the trimmed V and J ends, which lost 6 bases and 1 base, there was a span of 15 bases. The CDR3 protein is CASSPNRAPNTEAFF. As DNA, the CDR3 is TGTGCCAGCAGCCCTAACAGGGCTCCGAACACTGAAGCTTTCTTT.

The rearrangement links TRBV7-6 to TRBJ1-5; D call uncertain. CDR1 is SGHVS, CDR2 FNYEAQ, per germline. V gave up 5 bases and J gave up 1 base, with 9 bases separating them. The CDR3 runs 14 residues. The CDR3, as DNA: TGTGCCAGCAGCCCTCGGGCCAGCAATCAGCCCCAGCATTTT. Amino acids: CASSPRASNQPQHF.

Comment on this clonotype: The DNA is left out, because the CDR3 cannot be placed on it with certainty; the CDR3 is given as TCRdb lists it. The rearrangement links TRBV6-2 or TRBV6-3 to TRBJ2-1. Germline loops: CDR1 MNHEY, CDR2 SVGEGT. The CDR3 length equals 13 residues, ends included. The CDR3 loop is CASSSSTSNEQFF.

The chain joins TRBV10-3 to TRBJ2-3; D not certain. CDR3 length equals 13 residues. The V end lost 2 bases, the J end lost 2 bases, and 5 bases lay between the germline ends. Germline CDR1 reads ENHRY; CDR2 reads SYGVKD. CDR3 in amino acids: CAISELFTDTQYF. The CDR3 DNA sequence: TGTGCCATCAGTGAGCTTTTCACAGATACGCAGTATTTT.

This clonotype has a handful of counts. This chain links TRBV6-2 or TRBV6-3 with TRBJ2-1; 7 nucleotides align to TRBD2. This CDR3 spans 19 amino acids. From germline, CDR1 is MNHEY and CDR2 SVGEGT. After removal of 2 bases from V and 7 bases from J, the junction contained 20 bases not matched to a gene. This chain's CDR3 is CASSYLWRERPPHENEQFF. CDR3 nucleotide sequence: TGTGCCAGCAGTTACCTCTGGCGGGAGAGACCACCCCATGAGAATGAGCAGTTCTTC.

This chain links TRBV5-1 with TRBJ1-2; maybe TRBD1 (6 bases). V shed 7 bases and J shed 11 bases, with 24 bases lying between them. This CDR3 has 14 amino acids. The germline V gene has CDR1 SGHRS and CDR2 YFSETQ. The CDR3 region has the DNA TGCGCCAGCCAACTGTCCACAGGGCCCGGCTATTACACCTTC. Its protein is CASQLSTGPGYYTF. The full variable domain, its missing parts supplied by reference TRBV5-1 and TRBJ1-2, is KAGVTQTPRYLIKTRGQQVTLSCSPISGHRSVSWYQQTPGQGLQFLFEYFSETQRNKGNFPGRFSGRQFSNSRSEMNVSTLELGDSALYLCASQLSTGPGYYTFGSGTRLTVV.

This chain joins TRBV18 and TRBJ2-3; 8 positions agree with TRBD1. CDR3 length equals 16 residues. J gave up 3 bases and V 1 base, and 6 bases lay outside the gene matches. Germline V gives CDR1 KGHSH, CDR2 LQKENI. CDR3 residues: CASSPLTGVATDTQYF. The CDR3 nucleotides are TGTGCCAGCTCACCACTGACAGGGGTTGCGACAGATACGCAGTATTTT.